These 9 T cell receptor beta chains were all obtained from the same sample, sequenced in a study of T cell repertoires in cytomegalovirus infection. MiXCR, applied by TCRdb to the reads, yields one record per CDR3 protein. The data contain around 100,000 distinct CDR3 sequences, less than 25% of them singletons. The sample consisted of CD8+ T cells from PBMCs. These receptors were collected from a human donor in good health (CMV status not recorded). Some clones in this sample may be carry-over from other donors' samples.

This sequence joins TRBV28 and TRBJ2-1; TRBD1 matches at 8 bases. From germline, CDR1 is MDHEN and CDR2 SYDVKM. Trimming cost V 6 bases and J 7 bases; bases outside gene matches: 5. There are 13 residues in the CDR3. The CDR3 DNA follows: TGTGCCAGCAGCGATACAGGGGGGAATGAGCAGTTCTTC. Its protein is CASSDTGGNEQFF. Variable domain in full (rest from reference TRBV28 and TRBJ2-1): DVKVTQSSRYLVKRTGEKVFLECVQDMDHENMFWYRQDPGLGLRLIYFSYDVKMKEKGDIPEGYSVSREKKERFSLILESASTNQTSMYLCASSDTGGNEQFFGPGTRLTVL.

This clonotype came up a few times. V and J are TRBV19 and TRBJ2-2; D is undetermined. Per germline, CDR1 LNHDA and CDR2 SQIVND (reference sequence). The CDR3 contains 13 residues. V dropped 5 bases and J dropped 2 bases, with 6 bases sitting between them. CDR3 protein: CASSFTNTGELFF. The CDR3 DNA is TGTGCCAGTAGTTTCACTAACACCGGGGAGCTGTTTTTT.

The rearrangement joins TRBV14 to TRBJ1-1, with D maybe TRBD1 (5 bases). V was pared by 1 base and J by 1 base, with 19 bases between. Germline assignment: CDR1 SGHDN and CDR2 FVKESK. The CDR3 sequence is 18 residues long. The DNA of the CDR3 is TGTGCCAGCAGCCAAGTGGGACCTCATATTTTAAGGAACACTGAAGCTTTCTTT. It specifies CASSQVGPHILRNTEAFF.

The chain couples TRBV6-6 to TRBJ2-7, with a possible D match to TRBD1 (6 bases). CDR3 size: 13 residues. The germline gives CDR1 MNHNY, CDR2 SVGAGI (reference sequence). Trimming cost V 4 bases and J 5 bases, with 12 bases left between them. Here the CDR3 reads CASSSLGGNEQYF. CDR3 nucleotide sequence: TGTGCCAGCAGTTCCCTAGGGGGAAACGAGCAGTACTTC.

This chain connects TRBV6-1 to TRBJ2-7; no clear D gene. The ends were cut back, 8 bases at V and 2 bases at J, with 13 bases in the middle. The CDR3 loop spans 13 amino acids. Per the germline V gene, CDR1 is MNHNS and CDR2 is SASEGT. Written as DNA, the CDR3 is TGTGCCAGCGCCGCGCCTGGGGCCTACGAGCAGTACTTC. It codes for CASAAPGAYEQYF.

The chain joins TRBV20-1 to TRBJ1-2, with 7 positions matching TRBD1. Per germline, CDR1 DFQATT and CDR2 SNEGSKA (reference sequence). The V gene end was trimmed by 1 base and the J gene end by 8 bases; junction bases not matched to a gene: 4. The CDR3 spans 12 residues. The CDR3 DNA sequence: TGCAGTGCTAGAGGACAGGGCCGCGGCTACACCTTC. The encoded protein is CSARGQGRGYTF.

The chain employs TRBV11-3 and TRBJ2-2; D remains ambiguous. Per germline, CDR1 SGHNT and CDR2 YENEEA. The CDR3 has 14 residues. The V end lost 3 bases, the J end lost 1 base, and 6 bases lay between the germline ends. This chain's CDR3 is CASSFVGNTGELFF. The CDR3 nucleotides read TGTGCCAGCAGCTTTGTAGGGAACACCGGGGAGCTGTTTTTT.

The CDR3 region has the DNA TGTGCCACCAGCAGAGATAACGGGGCTGATGGCTACACCTTC. Its translation: CATSRDNGADGYTF. The chain couples TRBV15 to TRBJ1-2, with D perhaps TRBD1 (5 bases). Germline V lookup: CDR1 LNHNV, CDR2 YYDKDF (reference sequence). The CDR3 is 14 amino acids. V lost 0 bases and J lost 6, with 11 bases in between.

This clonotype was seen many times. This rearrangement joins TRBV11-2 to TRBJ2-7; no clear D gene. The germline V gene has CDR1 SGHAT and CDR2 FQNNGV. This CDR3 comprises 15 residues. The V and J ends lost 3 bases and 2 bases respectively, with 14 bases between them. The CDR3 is CASSLVSDNPYEQYF. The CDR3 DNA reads TGTGCCAGCAGCTTGGTGTCGGATAACCCCTACGAGCAGTACTTC.